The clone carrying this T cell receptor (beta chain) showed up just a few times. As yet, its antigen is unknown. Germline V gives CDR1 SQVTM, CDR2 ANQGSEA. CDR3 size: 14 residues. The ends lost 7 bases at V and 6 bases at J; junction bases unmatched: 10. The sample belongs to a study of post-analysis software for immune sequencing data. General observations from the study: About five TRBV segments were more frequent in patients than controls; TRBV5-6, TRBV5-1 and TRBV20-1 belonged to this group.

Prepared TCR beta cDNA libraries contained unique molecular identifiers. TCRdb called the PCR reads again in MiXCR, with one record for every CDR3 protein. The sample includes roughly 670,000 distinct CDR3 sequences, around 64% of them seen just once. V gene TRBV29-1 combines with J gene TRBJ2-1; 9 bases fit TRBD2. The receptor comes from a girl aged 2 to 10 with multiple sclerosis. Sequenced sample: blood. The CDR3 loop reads CSAYSGRAVNEQFF. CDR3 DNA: TGCAGCGCTTATAGCGGGAGAGCGGTCAATGAGCAGTTCTTC.